Listed below are T cell receptor beta chains from one sample, sequenced in a study of cytomegalovirus exposure and HLA in healthy donors. Clones were read by immunoSEQ multiplex PCR, and TCRdb kept only the in-frame ones, dropping some. Among some 66,000 clones listed, roughly 80% were seen once. The sequenced sample consisted of PBMCs. These TCRs come from a woman aged 25 to 39 in good health and CMV-seronegative. CDR3s include the opening cysteine and the closing phenylalanine or tryptophan. D genes are given only for firm matches.

length	V	D	J	CDR3
13	TRBV29-1	TRBD1	TRBJ1-2	CSGSTGTNYGYTF
13	TRBV6-1	TRBD1	TRBJ1-3	CASTTGGGNTIYF
17	TRBV27	TRBD1	TRBJ1-6	CASSRDRGLVYNSPLHF
15	TRBV2	NA	TRBJ1-1	CASSEAWRDRVEAFF
15	TRBV4-1	TRBD1	TRBJ2-3	CASSQRQGRTDTQYF
16	TRBV4-3	NA	TRBJ2-5	CASSQEGASSRETQYF
15	TRBV28	TRBD1	TRBJ1-4	CASSPGGQENEKLFF
16	TRBV6-5	NA	TRBJ1-6	CASSYLLGPYNSPLHF
14	TRBV5-1	TRBD2	TRBJ2-1	CASRTTGGPNEQFF
15	TRBV6-5	NA	TRBJ1-2	CASRSGGGGNYGYTF
14	TRBV11-3	NA	TRBJ1-6	CASSLRRDNSPLHF
14	TRBV6-5	TRBD1	TRBJ1-4	CASSPGTGYEKLFF
15	TRBV6-5	TRBD1	TRBJ1-1	CASRQGKFRGTEAFF
13	TRBV9	NA	TRBJ2-2	CASSVARAGELFF
13	TRBV7-9	NA	TRBJ2-7	CASSLTGVGEQYF
14	TRBV27	NA	TRBJ1-1	CASSLRGGVTEAFF
14	TRBV19	NA	TRBJ2-7	CASTPTGGIYEQYF
17	TRBV7-4	TRBD1	TRBJ2-7	CASSLHPGTGKGYEQYF
12	TRBV11-3	NA	TRBJ1-2	CASSARGYGYTF
15	TRBV6-4	TRBD1	TRBJ2-3	CASSDSGQWTDTQYF
15	TRBV19	TRBD2	TRBJ2-3	CASSIGGGYTDTQYF
13	TRBV19	NA	TRBJ1-1	CASTQGWNTEAFF
14	TRBV9	TRBD1	TRBJ1-1	CASSALQGVTEAFF
15	TRBV4-2	NA	TRBJ1-2	CASSQPSGNNYGYTF
15	TRBV7-9	TRBD1	TRBJ2-2	CASSPGQGWAGELFF
13	TRBV30	NA	TRBJ1-1	CAWNPGVGTEAFF
12	TRBV9	NA	TRBJ1-2	CASSAASYGYTF
16	TRBV6-1	TRBD2	TRBJ2-1	CASSEWGTSGGTEQFF
16	TRBV7-2	TRBD2	TRBJ2-5	CASSTDRTSAQETQYF
13	TRBV18	NA	TRBJ1-1	CASSQGLLGEAFF
14	TRBV2	NA	TRBJ2-7	CASTLQGRSYEQYF
17	TRBV10-1	NA	TRBJ1-5	CASRTRPEGQEDQPQHF